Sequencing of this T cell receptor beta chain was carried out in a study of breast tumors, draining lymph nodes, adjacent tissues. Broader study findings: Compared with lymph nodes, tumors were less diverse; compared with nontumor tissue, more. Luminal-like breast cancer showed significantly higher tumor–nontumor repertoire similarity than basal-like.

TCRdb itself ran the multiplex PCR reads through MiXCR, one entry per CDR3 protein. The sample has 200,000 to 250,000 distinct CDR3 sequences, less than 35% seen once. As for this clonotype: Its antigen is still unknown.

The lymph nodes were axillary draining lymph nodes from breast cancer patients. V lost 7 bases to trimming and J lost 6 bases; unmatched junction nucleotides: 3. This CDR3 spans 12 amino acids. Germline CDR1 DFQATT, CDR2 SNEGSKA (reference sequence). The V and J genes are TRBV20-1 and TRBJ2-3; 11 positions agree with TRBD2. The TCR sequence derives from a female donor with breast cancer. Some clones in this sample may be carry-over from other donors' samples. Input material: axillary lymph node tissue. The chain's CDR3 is CSVRLAGDTQYF. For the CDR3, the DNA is TGCAGTGTGCGACTAGCGGGGGATACGCAGTATTTT.